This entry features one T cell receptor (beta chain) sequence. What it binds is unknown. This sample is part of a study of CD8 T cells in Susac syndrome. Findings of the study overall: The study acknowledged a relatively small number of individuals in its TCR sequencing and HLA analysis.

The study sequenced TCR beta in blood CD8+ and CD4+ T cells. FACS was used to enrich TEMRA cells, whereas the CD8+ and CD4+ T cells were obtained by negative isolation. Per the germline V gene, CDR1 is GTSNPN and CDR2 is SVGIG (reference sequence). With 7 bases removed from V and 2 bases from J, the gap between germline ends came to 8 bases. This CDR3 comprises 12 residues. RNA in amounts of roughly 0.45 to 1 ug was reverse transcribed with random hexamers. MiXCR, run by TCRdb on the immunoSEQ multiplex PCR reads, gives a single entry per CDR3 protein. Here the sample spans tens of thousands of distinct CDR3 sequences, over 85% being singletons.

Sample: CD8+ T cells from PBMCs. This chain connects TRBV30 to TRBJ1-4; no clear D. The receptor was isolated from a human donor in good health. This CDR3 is CAYTLTNEKLFF. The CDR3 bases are TGTGCCTACACACTGACTAATGAAAAACTGTTTTTT. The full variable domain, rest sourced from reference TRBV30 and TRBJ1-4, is SQTIHQWPATLVQPVGSPLSLECTVEGTSNPNLYWYRQAAGRGLQLLFYSVGIGQISSEVPQNLSASRPQDRQFILSSKKLLLSDSGFYLCAYTLTNEKLFFGSGTQLSVL.